This is a list of T cell receptor beta chains from one sample in a study of blood T cell repertoires in COVID-19. Clones were sequenced by immunoSEQ multiplex PCR, and TCRdb holds only the in-frame ones, with some missing. The sample yields 25,000 to 35,000 clones, more than 85% seen once. The sample taken for sequencing was peripheral blood. Every receptor here comes from a human donor in a cohort sampled during active COVID-19. The donor label of this sample is uncertain. Each CDR3 is given with its conserved first and last residue. D genes are given only for firm matches. Clone sizes are given selectively: once, few, many, or a class where the clone is expanded.

abundance: once; j_gene: TRBJ2-1; d_gene: TRBD2; v_gene: TRBV5-5; CDR3aa: CASSLAGGSSYNEQFF; CDR3nt: TGTGCCAGCAGCTTGGCCGGGGGGAGCTCCTACAATGAGCAGTTCTTC
abundance: -; j_gene: TRBJ2-1; d_gene: TRBD2; v_gene: TRBV5-5; CDR3aa: CASSRREGVAGLNEQFF; CDR3nt: TGTGCCAGCAGCCGAAGGGAGGGAGTAGCGGGACTTAATGAGCAGTTCTTC
abundance: -; j_gene: TRBJ2-3; d_gene: TRBD1; v_gene: TRBV5-1; CDR3aa: CASSQTGSDTQYF; CDR3nt: TGCGCCAGCAGCCAGACAGGGTCAGATACGCAGTATTTT
abundance: -; j_gene: TRBJ2-1; d_gene: TRBD2; v_gene: TRBV11-3; CDR3aa: CASRRTSGRALHEQFF; CDR3nt: TGTGCCAGCAGACGGACTAGCGGGAGGGCCCTCCATGAGCAGTTCTTC
abundance: -; j_gene: TRBJ2-5; d_gene: TRBD1; v_gene: TRBV6-1; CDR3aa: CASSEPGQGDETQYF; CDR3nt: TGTGCCAGCAGTGAACCGGGACAGGGGGATGAGACCCAGTACTTC
abundance: -; j_gene: TRBJ2-7; d_gene: -; v_gene: TRBV3-1/TRBV3-2; CDR3aa: CASSQGLYRDYEQYF; CDR3nt: TGTGCCAGCAGCCAAGGACTCTACAGGGACTACGAGCAGTACTTC
abundance: once; j_gene: TRBJ2-1; d_gene: -; v_gene: TRBV9; CDR3aa: CASSVGGSGINNEQFF; CDR3nt: TGTGCCAGCAGCGTAGGGGGTAGCGGCATAAACAATGAGCAGTTCTTC
abundance: few; j_gene: TRBJ1-3; d_gene: -; v_gene: TRBV5-1; CDR3aa: CASSFTPGGSGNTIYF; CDR3nt: TGCGCCAGCAGCTTCACTCCCGGGGGTTCTGGAAACACCATATATTTT
abundance: -; j_gene: TRBJ2-1; d_gene: -; v_gene: TRBV21-1; CDR3aa: CASSKGSATGDEQFF; CDR3nt: TGTGCCAGCAGCAAAGGTTCGGCGACAGGGGATGAGCAGTTCTTC
abundance: once; j_gene: TRBJ1-3; d_gene: -; v_gene: TRBV28; CDR3aa: CASSQMESGNTIYF; CDR3nt: TGTGCCAGCAGTCAGATGGAGTCTGGAAACACCATATATTTT
abundance: -; j_gene: TRBJ2-5; d_gene: TRBD2; v_gene: TRBV2; CDR3aa: CASSEEFGGMGETQYF; CDR3nt: TGTGCCAGCAGTGAAGAGTTCGGGGGGATGGGAGAGACCCAGTACTTC
abundance: -; j_gene: TRBJ2-5; d_gene: -; v_gene: TRBV14; CDR3aa: CASSRGRQETQYF; CDR3nt: TGTGCCAGCAGCCGCGGTCGGCAAGAGACCCAGTACTTC
abundance: -; j_gene: TRBJ2-7; d_gene: -; v_gene: TRBV5-1; CDR3aa: CASSLEGKDEQYF; CDR3nt: TGCGCCAGCAGCTTGGAGGGGAAAGACGAGCAGTACTTC
abundance: once; j_gene: TRBJ2-7; d_gene: TRBD2; v_gene: TRBV6-6; CDR3aa: CASSRTSGISYEQYF; CDR3nt: TGTGCCAGCAGTCGGACTAGCGGGATTTCCTACGAGCAGTACTTC
abundance: -; j_gene: TRBJ2-7; d_gene: TRBD2; v_gene: TRBV14; CDR3aa: CASSPTSGRPEVRDF; CDR3nt: TGTGCCAGCAGCCCGACTAGCGGGAGGCCGGAGGTTCGAGACTTC
abundance: -; j_gene: TRBJ1-2; d_gene: TRBD1; v_gene: TRBV19; CDR3aa: CASSIDQLEEAGGVNGYTF; CDR3nt: TGTGCCAGTAGTATAGATCAGTTAGAGGAAGCAGGGGGTGTTAATGGCTACACCTTC
abundance: -; j_gene: TRBJ1-5; d_gene: -; v_gene: TRBV12-3/TRBV12-4; CDR3aa: CASSSYSNQPQHF; CDR3nt: TGTGCCAGCAGTTCCTATAGCAATCAGCCCCAGCATTTT
abundance: -; j_gene: TRBJ2-7; d_gene: TRBD2; v_gene: TRBV11-2; CDR3aa: CASTLAGVVFEQYF; CDR3nt: TGTGCCAGCACCCTAGCGGGAGTCGTTTTCGAGCAGTACTTC
abundance: -; j_gene: TRBJ2-3; d_gene: -; v_gene: TRBV9; CDR3aa: CASSKRLNTQYF; CDR3nt: TGTGCCAGCAGCAAACGGTTAAATACGCAGTATTTT
abundance: -; j_gene: TRBJ1-1; d_gene: -; v_gene: TRBV2; CDR3aa: CASSEARPPDTEAFF; CDR3nt: TGTGCCAGCAGTGAAGCGCGCCCGCCCGACACTGAAGCTTTCTTT
abundance: -; j_gene: TRBJ2-3; d_gene: -; v_gene: TRBV6-5; CDR3aa: CASRIGATDTQYF; CDR3nt: TGTGCCAGCAGGATAGGGGCCACAGATACGCAGTATTTT
abundance: few; j_gene: TRBJ2-2; d_gene: -; v_gene: TRBV12-3/TRBV12-4; CDR3aa: CASFSGELFF; CDR3nt: TGTGCCAGCTTCAGCGGGGAGCTGTTTTTT
abundance: -; j_gene: TRBJ2-7; d_gene: -; v_gene: TRBV6-1; CDR3aa: CASSEARNYEQYF; CDR3nt: TGTGCCAGCAGTGAAGCCAGGAACTACGAGCAGTACTTC
abundance: few; j_gene: TRBJ2-1; d_gene: -; v_gene: TRBV6-5; CDR3aa: CASTESSYNEQFF; CDR3nt: TGTGCCAGCACCGAGAGCTCCTACAATGAGCAGTTCTTC